This TCR beta chain was found in a study of regulatory T cells in long-lasting Graves disease. Construction of TCR beta libraries relied on iRepertoire HTBI primers and on Arm-PCR targeting CDR3 regions. TCRdb independently ran MiXCR on the multiplex PCR reads; one entry per CDR3 protein. Among over 450,000 distinct CDR3 sequences listed, 20% to 25% were seen once. This clonotype was seen repeatedly, ten times or more. As for time point: persistent/refractory GD, antithyroid drugs over 5 years with positive TRAb. From PBMCs, RNA was extracted and then used to make the TCR library. Graves' disease diagnosis used American Thyroid Association guidelines. This CDR3 region has 12 residues. Trimming stripped 5 bases from V and 8 bases from J, with 9 bases between. CDR1 is ENHRY, CDR2 SYGVKD, per germline.

This clonotype was obtained from a female donor with Graves disease. The chain couples TRBV10-3 to TRBJ1-4; D is undetermined. The specimen was peripheral blood mononuclear cells (PBMCs), collected when the disease was refractory, from a patient treated with antithyroid drugs. The CDR3, as DNA: TGTGCCATCAGTCTCCAAGGGGAAAAACTGTTTTTT. Protein sequence: CAISLQGEKLFF.